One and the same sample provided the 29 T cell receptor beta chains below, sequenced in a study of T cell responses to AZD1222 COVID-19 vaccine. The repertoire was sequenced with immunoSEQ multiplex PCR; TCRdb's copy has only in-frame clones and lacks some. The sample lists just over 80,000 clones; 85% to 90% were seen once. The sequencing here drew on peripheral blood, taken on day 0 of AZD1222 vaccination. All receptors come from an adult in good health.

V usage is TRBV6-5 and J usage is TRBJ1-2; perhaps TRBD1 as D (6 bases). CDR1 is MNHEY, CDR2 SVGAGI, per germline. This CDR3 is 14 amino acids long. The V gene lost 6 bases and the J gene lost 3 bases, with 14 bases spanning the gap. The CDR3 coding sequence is TGTGCCAGCAGACAAGGGGGATCAGACTATGGCTACACCTTC. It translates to CASRQGGSDYGYTF.

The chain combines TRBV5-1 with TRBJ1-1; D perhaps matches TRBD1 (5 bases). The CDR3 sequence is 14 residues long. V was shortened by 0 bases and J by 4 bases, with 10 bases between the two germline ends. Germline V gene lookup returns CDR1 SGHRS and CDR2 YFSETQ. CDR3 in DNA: TGCGCCAGCAGCTTGGAAGACGGGGGCACTGAAGCTTTCTTT. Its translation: CASSLEDGGTEAFF.

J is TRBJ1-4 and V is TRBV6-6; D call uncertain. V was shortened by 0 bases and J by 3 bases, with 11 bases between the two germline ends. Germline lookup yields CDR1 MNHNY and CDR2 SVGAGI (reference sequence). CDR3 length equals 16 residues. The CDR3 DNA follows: TGTGCCAGCAGTTACTCGCGGGGAGGCGCTAATGAAAAACTGTTTTTT. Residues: CASSYSRGGANEKLFF.

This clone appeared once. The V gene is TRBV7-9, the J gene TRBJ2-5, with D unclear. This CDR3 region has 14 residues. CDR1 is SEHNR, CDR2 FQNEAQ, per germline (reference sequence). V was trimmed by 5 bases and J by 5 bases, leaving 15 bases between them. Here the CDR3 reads CASSPSTASETQYF. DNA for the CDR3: TGTGCCAGCAGCCCGAGTACAGCCAGCGAGACCCAGTACTTC.

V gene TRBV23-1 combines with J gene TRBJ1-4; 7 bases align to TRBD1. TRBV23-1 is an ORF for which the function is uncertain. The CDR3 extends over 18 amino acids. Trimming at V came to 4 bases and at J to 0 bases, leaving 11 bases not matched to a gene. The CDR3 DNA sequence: TGCGCCAGCAGTCCCCCAGGGACAGATTCTACAACTAATGAAAAACTGTTTTTT. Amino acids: CASSPPGTDSTTNEKLFF.

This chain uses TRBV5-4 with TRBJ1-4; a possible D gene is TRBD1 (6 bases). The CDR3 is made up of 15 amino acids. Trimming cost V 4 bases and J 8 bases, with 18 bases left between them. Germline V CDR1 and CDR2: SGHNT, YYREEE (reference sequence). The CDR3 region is CASSLEQGRGEKLFF. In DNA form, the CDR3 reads TGTGCCAGCAGCCTCGAACAGGGAAGGGGCGAAAAACTGTTTTTT.

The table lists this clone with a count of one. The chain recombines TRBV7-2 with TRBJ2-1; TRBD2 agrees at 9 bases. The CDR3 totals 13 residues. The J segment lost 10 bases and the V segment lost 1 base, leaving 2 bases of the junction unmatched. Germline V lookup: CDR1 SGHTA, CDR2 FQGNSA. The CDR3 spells CASSLGSGGEQFF. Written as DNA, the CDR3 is TGTGCCAGCAGCTTAGGAAGCGGGGGGGAGCAGTTCTTC. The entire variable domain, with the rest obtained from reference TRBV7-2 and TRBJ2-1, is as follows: GAGVSQSPSNKVTEKGKDVELRCDPISGHTALYWYRQSLGQGLEFLIYFQGNSAPDKSGLPSDRFSAERTGGSVSTLTIQRTQQEDSAVYLCASSLGSGGEQFFGPGTRLTVL.

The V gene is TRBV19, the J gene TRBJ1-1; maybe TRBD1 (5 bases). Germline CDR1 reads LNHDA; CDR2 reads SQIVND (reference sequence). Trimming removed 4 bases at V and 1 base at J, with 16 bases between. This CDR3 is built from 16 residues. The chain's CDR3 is CASSTRWGVENTEAFF. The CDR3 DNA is TGTGCCAGTAGTACCCGTTGGGGGGTGGAGAACACTGAAGCTTTCTTT.

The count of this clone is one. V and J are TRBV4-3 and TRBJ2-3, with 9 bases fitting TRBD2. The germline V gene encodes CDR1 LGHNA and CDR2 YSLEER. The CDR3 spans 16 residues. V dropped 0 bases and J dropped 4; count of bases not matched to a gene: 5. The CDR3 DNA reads TGCGCCAGCAGCCAAGAAAAGGGCGGGGGGGCAGATACGCAGTATTTT. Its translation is CASSQEKGGGADTQYF.

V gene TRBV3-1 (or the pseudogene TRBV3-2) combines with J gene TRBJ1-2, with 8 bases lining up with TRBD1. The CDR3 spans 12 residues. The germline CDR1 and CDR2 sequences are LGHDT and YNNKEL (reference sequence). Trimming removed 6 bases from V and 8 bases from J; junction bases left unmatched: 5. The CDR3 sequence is CASSQTGAGYTF. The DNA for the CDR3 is TGTGCCAGCAGTCAGACAGGGGCCGGCTACACCTTC.

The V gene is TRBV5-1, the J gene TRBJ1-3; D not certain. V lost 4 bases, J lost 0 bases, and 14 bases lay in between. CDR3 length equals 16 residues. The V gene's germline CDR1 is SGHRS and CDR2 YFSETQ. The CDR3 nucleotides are TGCGCCAGCAGCCTGACGGACCTCTACTCTGGAAACACCATATATTTT. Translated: CASSLTDLYSGNTIYF.

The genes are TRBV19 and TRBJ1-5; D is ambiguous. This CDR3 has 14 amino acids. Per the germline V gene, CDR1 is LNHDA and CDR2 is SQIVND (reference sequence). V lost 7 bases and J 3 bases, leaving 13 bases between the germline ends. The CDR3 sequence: CASNMGGINQPQHF. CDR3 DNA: TGTGCCAGTAACATGGGAGGTATCAATCAGCCCCAGCATTTT.

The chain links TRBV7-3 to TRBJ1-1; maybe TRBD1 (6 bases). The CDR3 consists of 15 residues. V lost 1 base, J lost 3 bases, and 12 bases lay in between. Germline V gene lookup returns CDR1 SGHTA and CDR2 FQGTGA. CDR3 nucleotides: TGTGCCAGCAGCTTAATGGGGGGCTCGGACACTGAAGCTTTCTTT. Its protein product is CASSLMGGSDTEAFF.

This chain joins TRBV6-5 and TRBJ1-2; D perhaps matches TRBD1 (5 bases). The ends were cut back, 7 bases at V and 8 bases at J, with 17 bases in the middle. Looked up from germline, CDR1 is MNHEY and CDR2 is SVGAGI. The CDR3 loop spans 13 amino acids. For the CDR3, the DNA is TGTGCCAGCACCAGACGGGGGACGGGAGGCTACACCTTC. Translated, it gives CASTRRGTGGYTF.

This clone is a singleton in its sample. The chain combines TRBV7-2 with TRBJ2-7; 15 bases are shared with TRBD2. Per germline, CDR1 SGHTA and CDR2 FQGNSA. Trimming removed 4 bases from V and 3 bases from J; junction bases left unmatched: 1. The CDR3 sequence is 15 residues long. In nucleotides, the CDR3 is TGTGCCAGCAGCTGGACTAGCGGGGGGGGCTACGAGCAGTACTTC. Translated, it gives CASSWTSGGGYEQYF.

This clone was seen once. CDR3 loop: CASSFPLMETQYF. CDR3 sequence (DNA): TGTGCCAGCAGCTTCCCCCTTATGGAGACCCAGTACTTC. The V gene is TRBV7-9, the J gene TRBJ2-5; no firm D call. CDR3 length: 13 amino acids. Germline CDR1 reads SEHNR; CDR2 reads FQNEAQ (reference sequence). Trimming removed 3 bases at V and 5 bases at J, with 10 bases between. Full variable domain (remainder filled in from reference TRBV7-9 and TRBJ2-5): DTGVSQNPRHKITKRGQNVTFRCDPISEHNRLYWYRQTLGQGPEFLTYFQNEAQLEKSRLLSDRFSAERPKGSFSTLEIQRTEQGDSAMYLCASSFPLMETQYFGPGTRLLVL.

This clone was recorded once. The CDR3 DNA sequence: TGTGCCTTAGAAAGAGCCCTAACCGGGGAGCTGTTTTTT. Translated, it gives CALERALTGELFF. This chain connects TRBV2 to TRBJ2-2; D is undetermined. V was shortened by 11 bases and J by 5 bases, with 15 bases between the two germline ends. CDR1 is SNHLY, CDR2 FYNNEI, per germline. The CDR3 sequence is 13 residues long.

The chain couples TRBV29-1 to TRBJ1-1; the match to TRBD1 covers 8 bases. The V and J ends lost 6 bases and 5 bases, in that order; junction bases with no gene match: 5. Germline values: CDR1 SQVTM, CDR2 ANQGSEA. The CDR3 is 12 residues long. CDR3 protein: CSVGQGKTEAFF. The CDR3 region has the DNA TGCAGCGTCGGACAGGGAAAAACTGAAGCTTTCTTT.

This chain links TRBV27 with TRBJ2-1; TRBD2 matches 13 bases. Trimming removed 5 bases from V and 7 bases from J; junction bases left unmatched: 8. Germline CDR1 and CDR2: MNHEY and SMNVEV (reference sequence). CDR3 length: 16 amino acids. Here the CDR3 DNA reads TGTGCCAGCAGTAAACCGGGACTAGCGGGGTCGAATGAGCAGTTCTTC. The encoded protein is CASSKPGLAGSNEQFF.

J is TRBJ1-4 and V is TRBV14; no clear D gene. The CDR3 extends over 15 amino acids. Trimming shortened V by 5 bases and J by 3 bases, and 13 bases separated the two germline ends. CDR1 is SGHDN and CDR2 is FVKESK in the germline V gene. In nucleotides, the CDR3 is TGTGCCAGCAGCTCCCAGAGCGGGGCTAATGAAAAACTGTTTTTT. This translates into CASSSQSGANEKLFF. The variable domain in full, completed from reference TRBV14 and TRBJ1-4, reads EAGVTQFPSHSVIEKGQTVTLRCDPISGHDNLYWYRRVMGKEIKFLLHFVKESKQDESGMPNNRFLAERTGGTYSTLKVQPAELEDSGVYFCASSSQSGANEKLFFGSGTQLSVL.

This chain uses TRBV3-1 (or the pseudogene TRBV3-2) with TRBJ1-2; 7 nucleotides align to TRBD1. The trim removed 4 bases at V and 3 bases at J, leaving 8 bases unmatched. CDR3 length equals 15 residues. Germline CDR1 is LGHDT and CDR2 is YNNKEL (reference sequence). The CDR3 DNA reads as TGTGCCAGCAGCCGCGGGGGGCAGGGGGACTATGGCTACACCTTC. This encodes CASSRGGQGDYGYTF.

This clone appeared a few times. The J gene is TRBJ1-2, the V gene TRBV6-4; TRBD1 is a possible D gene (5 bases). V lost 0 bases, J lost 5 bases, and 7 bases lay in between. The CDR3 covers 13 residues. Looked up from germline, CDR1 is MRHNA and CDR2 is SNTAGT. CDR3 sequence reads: CASSDSGQYGYTF. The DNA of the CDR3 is TGTGCCAGCAGTGACTCTGGACAATATGGCTACACCTTC.

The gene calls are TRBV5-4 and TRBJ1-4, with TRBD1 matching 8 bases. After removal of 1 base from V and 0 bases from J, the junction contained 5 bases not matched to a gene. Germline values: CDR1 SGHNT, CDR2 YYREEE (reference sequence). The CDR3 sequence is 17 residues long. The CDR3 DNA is TGTGCCAGCAGCTTGCCCCCGGGACAGGCAACTAATGAAAAACTGTTTTTT. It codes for CASSLPPGQATNEKLFF. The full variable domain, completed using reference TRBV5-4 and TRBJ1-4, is ETGVTQSPTHLIKTRGQQVTLRCSSQSGHNTVSWYQQALGQGPQFIFQYYREEENGRGNFPPRFSGLQFPNYSSELNVNALELDDSALYLCASSLPPGQATNEKLFFGSGTQLSVL.

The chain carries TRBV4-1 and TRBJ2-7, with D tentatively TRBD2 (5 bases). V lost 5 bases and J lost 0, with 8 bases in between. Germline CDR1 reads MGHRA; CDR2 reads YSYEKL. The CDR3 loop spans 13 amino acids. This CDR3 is CASSGLSSYEQYF. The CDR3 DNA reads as TGCGCCAGCAGCGGACTTAGCTCCTACGAGCAGTACTTC.

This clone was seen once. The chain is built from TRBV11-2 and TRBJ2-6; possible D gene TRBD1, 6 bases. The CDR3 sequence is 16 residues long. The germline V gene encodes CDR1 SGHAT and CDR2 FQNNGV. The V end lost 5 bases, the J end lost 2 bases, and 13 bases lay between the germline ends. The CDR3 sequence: CASSNDRIAGANVLTF. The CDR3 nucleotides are TGTGCCAGCAGCAATGACAGGATTGCTGGGGCCAACGTCCTGACTTTC.

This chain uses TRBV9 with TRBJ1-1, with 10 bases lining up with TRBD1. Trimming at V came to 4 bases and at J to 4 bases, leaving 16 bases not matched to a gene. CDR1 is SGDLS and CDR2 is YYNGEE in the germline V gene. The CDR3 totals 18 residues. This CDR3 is CASSSAWGQGTGGTEAFF. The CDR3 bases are TGTGCCAGCAGCTCCGCATGGGGACAGGGGACTGGGGGCACTGAAGCTTTCTTT.

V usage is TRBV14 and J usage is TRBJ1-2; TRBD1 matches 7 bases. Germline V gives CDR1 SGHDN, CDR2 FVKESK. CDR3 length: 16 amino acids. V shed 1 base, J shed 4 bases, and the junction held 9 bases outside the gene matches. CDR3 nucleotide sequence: TGTGCCAGCAGCCAAGTTGGGCTACAGGGGTCCTATGGCTACACCTTC. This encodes CASSQVGLQGSYGYTF.

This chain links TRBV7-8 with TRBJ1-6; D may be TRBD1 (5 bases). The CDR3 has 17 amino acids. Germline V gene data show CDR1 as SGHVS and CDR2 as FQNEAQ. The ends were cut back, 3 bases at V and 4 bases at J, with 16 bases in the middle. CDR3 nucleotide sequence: TGTGCCAGCAGCTTCGGACACCCGGTTTCGTATAATTCACCCCTCCACTTT. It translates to CASSFGHPVSYNSPLHF.

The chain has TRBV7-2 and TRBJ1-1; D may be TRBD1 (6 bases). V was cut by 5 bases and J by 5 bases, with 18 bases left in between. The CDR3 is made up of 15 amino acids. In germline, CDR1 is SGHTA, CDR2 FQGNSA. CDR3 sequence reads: CASSPQTGSGTEAFF. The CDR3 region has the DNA TGTGCCAGCAGCCCCCAAACAGGGAGTGGGACTGAAGCTTTCTTT.